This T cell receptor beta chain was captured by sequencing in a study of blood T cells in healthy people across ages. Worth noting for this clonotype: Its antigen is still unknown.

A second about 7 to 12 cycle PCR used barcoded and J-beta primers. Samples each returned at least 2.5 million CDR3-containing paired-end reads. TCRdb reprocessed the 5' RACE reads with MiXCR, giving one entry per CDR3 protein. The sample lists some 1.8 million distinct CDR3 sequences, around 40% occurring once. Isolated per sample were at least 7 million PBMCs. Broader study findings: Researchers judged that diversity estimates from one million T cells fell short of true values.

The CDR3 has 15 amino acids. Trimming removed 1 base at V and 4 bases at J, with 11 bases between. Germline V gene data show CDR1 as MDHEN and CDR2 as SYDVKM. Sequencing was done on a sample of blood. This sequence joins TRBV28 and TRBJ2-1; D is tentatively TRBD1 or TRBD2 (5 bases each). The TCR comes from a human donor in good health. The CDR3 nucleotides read TGTGCCAGCAGTTTATTCGGGACGGAATACAATGAGCAGTTCTTC. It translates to CASSLFGTEYNEQFF.